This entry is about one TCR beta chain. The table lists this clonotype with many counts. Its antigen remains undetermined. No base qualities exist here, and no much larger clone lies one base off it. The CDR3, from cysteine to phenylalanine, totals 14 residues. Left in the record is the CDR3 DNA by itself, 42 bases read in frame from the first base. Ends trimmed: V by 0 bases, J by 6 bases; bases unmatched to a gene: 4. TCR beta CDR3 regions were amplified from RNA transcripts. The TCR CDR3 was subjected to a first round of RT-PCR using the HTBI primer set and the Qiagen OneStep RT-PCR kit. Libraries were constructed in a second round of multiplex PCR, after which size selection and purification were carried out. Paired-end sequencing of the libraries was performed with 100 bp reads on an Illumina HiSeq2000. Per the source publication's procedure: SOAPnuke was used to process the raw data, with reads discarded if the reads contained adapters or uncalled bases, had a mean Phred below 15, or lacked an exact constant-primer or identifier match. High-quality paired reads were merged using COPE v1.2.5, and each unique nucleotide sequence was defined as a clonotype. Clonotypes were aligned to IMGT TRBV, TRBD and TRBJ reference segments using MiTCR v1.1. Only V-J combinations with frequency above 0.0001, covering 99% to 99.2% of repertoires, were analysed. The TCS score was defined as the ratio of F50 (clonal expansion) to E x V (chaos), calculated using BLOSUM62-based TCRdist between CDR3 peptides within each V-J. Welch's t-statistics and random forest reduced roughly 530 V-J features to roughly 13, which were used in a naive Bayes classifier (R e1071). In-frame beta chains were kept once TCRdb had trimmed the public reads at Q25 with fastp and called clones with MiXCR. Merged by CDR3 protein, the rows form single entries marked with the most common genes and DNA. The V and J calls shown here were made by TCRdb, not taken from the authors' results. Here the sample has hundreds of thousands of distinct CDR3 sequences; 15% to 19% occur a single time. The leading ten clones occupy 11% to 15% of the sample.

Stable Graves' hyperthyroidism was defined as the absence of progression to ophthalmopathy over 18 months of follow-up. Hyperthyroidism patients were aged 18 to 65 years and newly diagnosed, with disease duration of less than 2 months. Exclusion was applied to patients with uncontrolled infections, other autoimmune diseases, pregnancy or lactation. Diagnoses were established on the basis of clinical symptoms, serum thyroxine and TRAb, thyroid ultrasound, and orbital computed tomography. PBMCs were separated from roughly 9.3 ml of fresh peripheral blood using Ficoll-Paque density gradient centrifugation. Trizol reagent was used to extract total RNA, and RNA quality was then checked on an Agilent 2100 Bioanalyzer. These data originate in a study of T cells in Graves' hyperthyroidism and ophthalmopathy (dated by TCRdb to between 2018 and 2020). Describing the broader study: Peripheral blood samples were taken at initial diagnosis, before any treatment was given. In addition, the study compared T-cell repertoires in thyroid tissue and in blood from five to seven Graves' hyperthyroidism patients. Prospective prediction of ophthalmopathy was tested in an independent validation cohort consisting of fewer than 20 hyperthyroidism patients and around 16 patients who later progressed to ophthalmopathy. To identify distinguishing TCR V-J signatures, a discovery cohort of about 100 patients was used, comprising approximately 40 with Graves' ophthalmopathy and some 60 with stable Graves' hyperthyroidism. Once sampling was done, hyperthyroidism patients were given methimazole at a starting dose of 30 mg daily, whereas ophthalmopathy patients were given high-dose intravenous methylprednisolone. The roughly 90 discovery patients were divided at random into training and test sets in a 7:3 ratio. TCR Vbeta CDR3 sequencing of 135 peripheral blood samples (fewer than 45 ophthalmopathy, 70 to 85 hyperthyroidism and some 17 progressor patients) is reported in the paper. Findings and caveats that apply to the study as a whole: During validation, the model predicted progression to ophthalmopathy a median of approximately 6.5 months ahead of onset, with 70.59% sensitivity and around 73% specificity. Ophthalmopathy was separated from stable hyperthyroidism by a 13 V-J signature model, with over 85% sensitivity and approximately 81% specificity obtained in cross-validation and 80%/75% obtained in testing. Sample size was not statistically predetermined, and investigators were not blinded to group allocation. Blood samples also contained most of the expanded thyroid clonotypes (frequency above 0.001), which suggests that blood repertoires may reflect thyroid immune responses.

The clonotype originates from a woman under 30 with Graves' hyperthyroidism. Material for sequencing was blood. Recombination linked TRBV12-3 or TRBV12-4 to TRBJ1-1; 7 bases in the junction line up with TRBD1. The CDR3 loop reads CASSLADRDAEAFF. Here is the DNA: TGTGCCAGCAGTTTAGCCGACAGGGACGCTGAAGCTTTCTTT.